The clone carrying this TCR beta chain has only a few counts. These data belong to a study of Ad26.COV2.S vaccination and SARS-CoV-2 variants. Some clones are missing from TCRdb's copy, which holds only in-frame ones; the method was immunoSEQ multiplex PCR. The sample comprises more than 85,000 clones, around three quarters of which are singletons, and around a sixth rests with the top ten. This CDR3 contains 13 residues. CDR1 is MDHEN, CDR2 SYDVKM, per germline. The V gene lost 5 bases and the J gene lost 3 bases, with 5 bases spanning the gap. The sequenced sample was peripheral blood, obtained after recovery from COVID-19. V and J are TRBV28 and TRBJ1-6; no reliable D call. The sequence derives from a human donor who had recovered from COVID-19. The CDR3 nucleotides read TGTGCCAGCAGTCGGGGCTATAATTCACCCCTCCACTTT. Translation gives CASSRGYNSPLHF.